The T cell receptor (beta chain) described here comes from a study of OX40 agonist ivuxolimab in advanced cancers. Germline CDR1 is KGHSH and CDR2 is LQKENI. Trimming at V came to 1 base and at J to 2 bases, leaving 8 bases not matched to a gene. The CDR3 consists of 16 residues. Whole-study findings and limits: Among the nonresponders, some also had low normalized T-cell clonal expansion.

Comment on this clone: Its antigen is not known.

Sequencing was performed with immunoSEQ multiplex PCR; in TCRdb, only in-frame clones are kept and a portion is missing. The data show around 77,000 clones, with 85% to 90% seen just once and 0.94% held by the top ten. This sequence joins TRBV18 and TRBJ2-7, with 7 bases matching TRBD2. The TCR comes from an adult with an advanced solid tumor such as melanoma, head and neck, liver or kidney cancer. The specimen comprised CD4+ or CD8+ T cells sorted from blood, sampled in a trial of the OX40 agonist ivuxolimab. CDR3 in amino acids: CASSPQGGSGTYEQYF. The CDR3 bases are TGTGCCAGCTCACCACAGGGCGGGAGTGGCACCTACGAGCAGTACTTC.